This T cell receptor (beta chain) was obtained from a study of shared clonotypes between healthy human individuals. Donors comprised only Caucasian adults living in Nashville, Tennessee. With V trimmed by 5 bases and J by 10 bases, 8 bases remained unmatched. The CDR3 spans 16 residues. Per the germline V gene, CDR1 is SGHTA and CDR2 is FQGTGA. Sequencing was performed with immunoSEQ multiplex PCR; in TCRdb, only in-frame clones are kept and a portion is missing. The data show approximately 2.1 million clones, with just over 90% seen just once and under 0.45% held by the top ten. V and J are TRBV7-3 and TRBJ2-1, with 16 bases matching TRBD2. This receptor was obtained from a man younger than 35 in good health. Some clones in this sample may be carry-over from other donors' samples. Sequencing was carried out using naive CD4+ T cells from PBMCs. The subset: CD45RA+ positively selected. CDR3 sequence reads: CASSLGTSGRGQEQFF. The CDR3 bases are TGTGCCAGCAGCCTAGGGACTAGCGGGAGGGGACAGGAGCAGTTCTTC.